The T cell receptor beta chain described here comes from a study of shared clonotypes between healthy human individuals. Study at large: Per-donor plates numbered three CD4 naive, three CD4 memory, two CD8 naive and one CD8 memory.

J gave up 9 bases and V 6 bases, and 12 bases lay outside the gene matches. CDR1 is LNHDA, CDR2 SQIVND, per germline (reference sequence). CDR3 length equals 15 residues. Every donor, a Caucasian adult, lived in Nashville, Tennessee. The table came from immunoSEQ multiplex PCR; TCRdb's copy has only in-frame clones and leaves some out. The sample records around 690,000 clones, 90% being singletons. The V call is TRBV19, the J call TRBJ2-1, with 9 bases matching TRBD2. The sequenced material came from memory CD8+ T cells from PBMCs. As for subset: CD45RO+ cells pooled with CCR7-negative TemRA cells. This clonotype was obtained from a young man in good health. Some clones in this sample may be carry-over from other donors' samples. The CDR3: CASSPSGLAVSEQFF. The CDR3 coding sequence is TGTGCCAGTAGCCCCTCGGGACTAGCTGTTAGTGAGCAGTTCTTC.